Below, 22 T cell receptor beta chains from the same sample are listed, as sequenced in a study of control samples from healthy donors and cancer patients. The table came from immunoSEQ multiplex PCR; TCRdb's copy has only in-frame clones and leaves some out. The sample comprises about 120,000 clones, approximately 84% of which are singletons, and around 1.7% rests with the top ten. The sample consisted of blood. These receptors all stem from a man aged 18 to 29 in good health.

A few counts support this clone. The chain employs TRBV4-1 and TRBJ1-5; D remains ambiguous. Germline V CDR1 and CDR2: MGHRA, YSYEKL. Trimming shortened V by 4 bases and J by 5 bases, and 9 bases separated the two germline ends. The length of the CDR3 is 13 residues. Here the CDR3 DNA reads TGCGCCAGCAGCCCGGCCGGGGATCAGCCCCAGCATTTT. Its protein is CASSPAGDQPQHF.

The chain has TRBV23-1 and TRBJ1-5, with 8 bases lining up with TRBD1. TRBV23-1 falls under the ORF class, with uncertain function. The CDR3 extends over 15 amino acids. V shed 1 base, J shed 6 bases, and the junction held 5 bases outside the gene matches. The CDR3 spells CASSQCGQGGQPQHF. The CDR3 DNA reads as TGCGCCAGCAGTCAATGCGGACAGGGCGGTCAGCCCCAGCATTTT.

This rearrangement joins TRBV6-4 to TRBJ1-1; D is unclear. CDR1 is MRHNA and CDR2 is SNTAGT in the germline V gene. This CDR3 contains 13 residues. Trimming left V 5 bases short and J 0 bases short, with 7 bases between. The CDR3 reads CASSLSLNTEAFF. Here the CDR3 DNA reads TGTGCCAGCAGTCTCAGCTTGAACACTGAAGCTTTCTTT.

The CDR3 nucleotides are TGTGCCACCCAACTCGAGACGAGAGCTAGCACAGATACGCAGTATTTT. Translating it yields CATQLETRASTDTQYF. The rearrangement uses TRBV18 and TRBJ2-3, with D uncertain. Germline lookup yields CDR1 KGHSH and CDR2 LQKENI. V lost 10 bases and J 0 bases, leaving 20 bases between the germline ends. The CDR3 runs 16 residues.

The chain employs TRBV11-2 and TRBJ1-5; D call uncertain. This CDR3 region has 16 residues. The germline V and J ends were trimmed by 5 bases and 4 bases, with 18 bases remaining between them. Germline V CDR1 and CDR2: SGHAT, FQNNGV. The DNA for the CDR3 is TGTGCCAGCAGCCCAGCCCCTCTACGCGGAAATCAGCCCCAGCATTTT. It codes for CASSPAPLRGNQPQHF.

This clone is a singleton in its sample. V is TRBV18 and J is TRBJ2-7; D is unclear. Trimming shortened V by 5 bases and J by 3 bases, and 5 bases separated the two germline ends. Germline CDR1 KGHSH, CDR2 LQKENI. The CDR3 covers 11 residues. CDR3: CASSSDYEQYF. The CDR3 DNA follows: TGTGCCAGCTCATCGGACTACGAGCAGTACTTC.

The chain recombines TRBV28 with TRBJ1-1; 8 nucleotides align to TRBD1. Germline CDR1 is MDHEN and CDR2 is SYDVKM. This CDR3 spans 15 amino acids. V shed 1 base, J shed 5 bases, and the junction held 6 bases outside the gene matches. In nucleotides, the CDR3 is TGTGCCAGCAGTTTATTACGGGACAGGAAGACTGAAGCTTTCTTT. This translates into CASSLLRDRKTEAFF.

The V and J genes are TRBV11-2 and TRBJ2-1, with a possible D match to TRBD1 (5 bases). The CDR3 runs to 15 residues. Per germline, CDR1 SGHAT and CDR2 FQNNGV. Trimming pared 1 base from V and 4 bases from J, leaving 11 bases between. The CDR3 sequence: CASSLAGQVYNEQFF. The CDR3 DNA reads as TGTGCCAGCAGCTTAGCTGGACAAGTTTACAATGAGCAGTTCTTC.

V and J are TRBV14 and TRBJ1-6; D might be TRBD1 (5 bases). Trimming left V 8 bases short and J 11 bases short, with 13 bases between. CDR3 size: 12 residues. Germline-derived CDR1 and CDR2 are SGHDN and FVKESK. The CDR3 is CASATGPTPLHF. CDR3 in DNA: TGTGCCAGCGCCACAGGACCTACACCCCTCCACTTT.

The chain has TRBV5-1 and TRBJ2-3; 7 nucleotides align to TRBD1. The J segment lost 0 bases and the V segment lost 4 bases, leaving 8 bases of the junction unmatched. Germline values: CDR1 SGHRS, CDR2 YFSETQ. The CDR3 has 16 amino acids. CDR3 nucleotide sequence: TGCGCCAGCAGCCCTCCCACAGGGGATAGCACAGATACGCAGTATTTT. This gives the protein CASSPPTGDSTDTQYF.

The rearrangement links TRBV9 to TRBJ2-3; D is tentatively TRBD1 or TRBD2 (6 bases each). Germline V lookup: CDR1 SGDLS, CDR2 YYNGEE. V was trimmed by 4 bases and J by 5 bases, leaving 14 bases between them. The CDR3 loop spans 14 amino acids. DNA of the CDR3: TGTGCCAGCAGCTCGGGGGCTCTAGGAGATACGCAGTATTTT. Translated: CASSSGALGDTQYF.

The table lists this clone with a few counts. The gene calls are TRBV15 and TRBJ1-3; TRBD1 matches at 9 bases. The CDR3 length is 19 residues. The V and J ends lost 0 bases and 0 bases, in that order; junction bases with no gene match: 9. Per germline, CDR1 LNHNV and CDR2 YYDKDF (reference sequence). This CDR3 reads CATSRDLGLGQGSGNTIYF. In nucleotides, the CDR3 is TGTGCCACCAGCAGAGATCTCGGCTTGGGACAGGGCTCTGGAAACACCATATATTTT.

The chain combines TRBV10-2 with TRBJ2-7; possible D gene TRBD2, 5 bases. The CDR3 contains 16 residues. Per germline, CDR1 WSHSY and CDR2 SAAADI. V gave up 4 bases and J gave up 5 bases, with 21 bases separating them. CDR3 DNA sequence: TGCGCCAGCAGTGTAAATCAAGGCGGGCCACTCAACGAGCAGTACTTC. It specifies CASSVNQGGPLNEQYF.

V gene TRBV7-3 combines with J gene TRBJ2-6, with D maybe TRBD1 (6 bases). With 3 bases removed from V and 1 base from J, the gap between germline ends came to 13 bases. Germline CDR1 reads SGHTA; CDR2 reads FQGTGA. This CDR3 region has 17 residues. DNA of the CDR3: TGTGCCAGCAGCTTCAACAGGGCGAGTTCTGGGGCCAACGTCCTGACTTTC. Amino acids: CASSFNRASSGANVLTF.

The J gene is TRBJ2-1, the V gene TRBV6-2 or TRBV6-3, with 11 bases aligning to TRBD2. J was trimmed by 7 bases and V by 4 bases; bases with no gene match: 6. CDR1 is MNHEY, CDR2 SVGEGT, per germline. This CDR3 comprises 15 residues. The CDR3 reads CASSLAGGYLNEQFF. In DNA, the CDR3 is TGTGCCAGCAGTTTAGCGGGAGGGTATTTGAATGAGCAGTTCTTC.

The rearrangement joins TRBV27 to TRBJ2-1; a weak D match, TRBD2 (5 bases). The CDR3 spans 17 residues. V lost 5 bases to trimming and J lost 7 bases, with 24 bases between them. Germline values: CDR1 MNHEY, CDR2 SMNVEV (reference sequence). CDR3 loop: CASSTLGGRTRENEQFF. In DNA, the CDR3 is TGTGCCAGCAGTACCCTCGGCGGGCGGACGAGAGAAAATGAGCAGTTCTTC.

J is TRBJ2-2 and V is TRBV3-1 (or the pseudogene TRBV3-2), with 10 bases identical to TRBD2. CDR3 length: 19 residues. CDR1 LGHDT and CDR2 YNNKEL come from the germline V gene (reference sequence). J gave up 6 bases and V 3 bases, and 16 bases lay outside the gene matches. CDR3 nucleotide sequence: TGTGCCAGCAGCCATCCGCTGCTCGGGACTAGCGTTTCGTCCGGGGAGCTGTTTTTT. Its protein is CASSHPLLGTSVSSGELFF.

The V gene is TRBV15, the J gene TRBJ1-2, with 7 bases matching TRBD1. The germline CDR1 and CDR2 sequences are LNHNV and YYDKDF (reference sequence). The CDR3 runs to 13 residues. The V and J ends lost 3 bases and 5 bases, in that order; junction bases with no gene match: 3. For the CDR3, the DNA is TGTGCCACCAGCAGGGACAGGATTTATGGCTACACCTTC. Translating gives CATSRDRIYGYTF.

The chain carries TRBV6-1 and TRBJ2-7, with D unclear. Germline CDR1 reads MNHNS; CDR2 reads SASEGT. The V and J ends lost 1 base and 0 bases respectively, with 10 bases between them. This CDR3 is 15 amino acids long. For the CDR3, the DNA is TGTGCCAGCAGTGAAGTAGCAGGCGCCTCCTACGAGCAGTACTTC. Its translation: CASSEVAGASYEQYF.

This rearrangement joins TRBV19 to TRBJ2-7; 10 bases agree with TRBD1. The germline V gene has CDR1 LNHDA and CDR2 SQIVND (reference sequence). The J segment lost 3 bases and the V segment lost 10 bases, leaving 3 bases of the junction unmatched. This CDR3 spans 12 amino acids. The CDR3 coding sequence is TGTGCCACCAGGGACAGGGGCTACGAGCAGTACTTC. This gives the protein CATRDRGYEQYF.

There are a few counts of this clone. The genes are TRBV3-1 (or the pseudogene TRBV3-2) and TRBJ1-1; no firm D call. With 6 bases removed from V and 6 bases from J, the gap between germline ends came to 11 bases. The germline CDR1 and CDR2 sequences are LGHDT and YNNKEL (reference sequence). The CDR3 extends over 12 amino acids. CDR3 nucleotide sequence: TGTGCCAGCAGTGGTTTTAGGGCTGAAGCTTTCTTT. Its translation: CASSGFRAEAFF.

J is TRBJ2-1 and V is TRBV30; D is perhaps TRBD2 (5 bases). Trimming cost V 4 bases and J 3 bases, with 7 bases left between them. The CDR3 has 12 residues. The V gene's germline CDR1 is GTSNPN and CDR2 SVGIG (reference sequence). The CDR3 DNA sequence: TGTGCCTGGACCCGGGACTACAATGAGCAGTTCTTC. Its protein product is CAWTRDYNEQFF.